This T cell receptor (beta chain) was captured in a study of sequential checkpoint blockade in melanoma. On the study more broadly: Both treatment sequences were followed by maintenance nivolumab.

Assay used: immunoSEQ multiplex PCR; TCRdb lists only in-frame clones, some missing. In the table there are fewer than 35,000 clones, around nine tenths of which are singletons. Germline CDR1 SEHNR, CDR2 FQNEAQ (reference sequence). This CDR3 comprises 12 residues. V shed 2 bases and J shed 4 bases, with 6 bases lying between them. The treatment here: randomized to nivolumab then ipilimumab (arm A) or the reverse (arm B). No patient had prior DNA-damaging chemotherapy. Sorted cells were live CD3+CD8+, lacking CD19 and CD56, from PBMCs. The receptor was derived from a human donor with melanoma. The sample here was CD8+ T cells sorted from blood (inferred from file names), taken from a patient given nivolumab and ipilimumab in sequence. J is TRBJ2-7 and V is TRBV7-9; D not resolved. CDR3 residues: CASSLRGYEQYF. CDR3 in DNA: TGTGCCAGCAGCTTAAGAGGTTACGAGCAGTACTTC.